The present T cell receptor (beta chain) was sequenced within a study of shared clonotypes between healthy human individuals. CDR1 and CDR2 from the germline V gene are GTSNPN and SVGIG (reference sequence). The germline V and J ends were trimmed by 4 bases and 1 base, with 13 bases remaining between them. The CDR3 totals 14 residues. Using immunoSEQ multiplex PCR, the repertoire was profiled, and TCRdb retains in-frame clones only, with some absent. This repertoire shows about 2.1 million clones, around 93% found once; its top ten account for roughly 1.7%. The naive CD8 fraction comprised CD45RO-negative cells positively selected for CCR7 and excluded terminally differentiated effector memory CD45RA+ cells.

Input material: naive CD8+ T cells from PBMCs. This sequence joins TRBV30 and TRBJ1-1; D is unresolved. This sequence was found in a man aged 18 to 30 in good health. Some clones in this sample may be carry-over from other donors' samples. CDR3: CAWTGSGENTEAFF. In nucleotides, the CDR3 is TGTGCCTGGACCGGGTCAGGCGAGAACACTGAAGCTTTCTTT.